This passage covers 11 T cell receptor beta chains from one sample sequenced in a study of a mutant IDH1 vaccine in newly diagnosed glioma. The antigens for these receptors are not known. Time point in this sample: week 47, end of study. A single vaccine dose contained 300 ug of mutant IDH1 20-mer peptide, and topical imiquimod was used with it. Measured with immunoSEQ multiplex PCR; TCRdb has only the in-frame clones, and not every one. This table has over 30,000 clones, over 75% appearing once. The sequences come from PBMCs, collected from a glioma patient whose treatment included an IDH1 peptide vaccine. The receptors were gathered from a middle-aged woman with glioma.

V usage is TRBV7-2 and J usage is TRBJ1-5, with D hard to call. There are 13 residues in the CDR3. V lost 5 bases to trimming and J lost 5 bases, with 10 bases between them. The V gene's germline CDR1 is SGHTA and CDR2 FQGNSA. As DNA, the CDR3 is TGTGCCAGCAGCCCCGGGAACTATCAGCCCCAGCATTTT. This sequence encodes CASSPGNYQPQHF.

The chain carries TRBV19 and TRBJ1-6; TRBD1 might be the D (5 bases). The CDR3 covers 14 residues. Between the trimmed V and J ends, which lost 8 bases and 9 bases, there was a span of 17 bases. CDR1 LNHDA and CDR2 SQIVND come from the germline V gene (reference sequence). The CDR3 here is CASYGGTSGSPLHF. The CDR3 nucleotides read TGTGCCAGTTATGGAGGGACCTCTGGTTCACCCCTCCACTTT.

V and J are TRBV4-1 and TRBJ2-5, with 7 positions matching TRBD2. The V and J ends lost 4 bases and 2 bases, in that order; junction bases with no gene match: 10. This CDR3 has 16 residues. In germline, CDR1 is MGHRA, CDR2 YSYEKL. This CDR3 reads CASSPLGRGRQETQYF. CDR3 coding DNA: TGCGCCAGCAGCCCCCTTGGGAGGGGAAGACAAGAGACCCAGTACTTC.

V gene TRBV5-6 combines with J gene TRBJ1-6; D is perhaps TRBD1 (5 bases). Germline-derived CDR1 and CDR2 are SGHDT and YYEEEE. V was clipped by 1 base and J by 6 bases, with 11 bases between them. This CDR3 contains 15 residues. CDR3 in DNA: TGTGCCAGCAGCTTGCGGGGGGGGTTTAATTCACCCCTCCACTTT. This encodes CASSLRGGFNSPLHF.

This clone was seen only a few times. The chain links TRBV2 to TRBJ2-7; D is possibly TRBD2 (5 bases). Germline CDR1 SNHLY, CDR2 FYNNEI. CDR3 length: 14 amino acids. The V end was cut by 2 bases, the J end by 3 bases, with 11 bases between. The CDR3 spells CASSERSGRYEQYF. The CDR3 DNA is TGTGCCAGCAGTGAAAGGAGCGGTCGCTACGAGCAGTACTTC. Complete variable domain (other parts from reference TRBV2 and TRBJ2-7): EPEVTQTPSHQVTQMGQEVILRCVPISNHLYFYWYRQILGQKVEFLVSFYNNEISEKSEIFDDQFSVERPDGSNFTLKIRSTKLEDSAMYFCASSERSGRYEQYFGPGTRLTVT.

CDR3 loop: CASSKGLYSGANVLTF. CDR3 DNA sequence: TGTGCCAGCAGCAAGGGACTTTACTCTGGGGCCAACGTCCTGACTTTC. The rearrangement uses TRBV14 and TRBJ2-6; D is possibly TRBD2 (6 bases). Germline V lookup: CDR1 SGHDN, CDR2 FVKESK. This CDR3 spans 16 amino acids. The ends were cut back, 5 bases at V and 0 bases at J, with 11 bases in the middle.

A single count supports this clone. J is TRBJ1-2 and V is TRBV12-5, with D perhaps TRBD1 (5 bases). V was clipped by 5 bases and J by 0 bases, with 16 bases between them. CDR3 length: 16 residues. Germline CDR1 and CDR2: LGHNT and FRNRAP. The CDR3 DNA reads as TGTGCTAGTGGTCCAGACCTCGGGGCCGCTAACTATGGCTACACCTTC. As protein: CASGPDLGAANYGYTF.

The V and J genes are TRBV2 and TRBJ2-3; 9 nucleotides align to TRBD2. The CDR3 is 15 amino acids. The germline V gene has CDR1 SNHLY and CDR2 FYNNEI. V was clipped by 5 bases and J by 5 bases; unmatched bases: 8. The CDR3 bases are TGTGCCAGCAGTTCGACTAGCGGTAAAGGAGATACGCAGTATTTT. Protein: CASSSTSGKGDTQYF.

The chain carries TRBV2 and TRBJ1-1; no firm D call. The germline V and J ends were trimmed by 8 bases and 0 bases, with 10 bases remaining between them. Looked up from germline, CDR1 is SNHLY and CDR2 is FYNNEI. The CDR3 is 13 residues long. The CDR3 bases are TGTGCCAGCGGTACAGTCATGAACACTGAAGCTTTCTTT. This translates into CASGTVMNTEAFF.

The CDR3: CASVPGHSLNEKLFF. CDR3 DNA sequence: TGTGCCAGCGTCCCGGGACATTCGCTTAATGAAAAACTGTTTTTT. The chain recombines TRBV19 with TRBJ1-4; a possible D gene is TRBD1 (6 bases). V was cut by 9 bases and J by 4 bases, with 18 bases left in between. The length of the CDR3 is 15 residues. Germline CDR1 and CDR2: LNHDA and SQIVND (reference sequence).

J is TRBJ2-7 and V is TRBV13; tentative D call: TRBD2 (6 bases). Germline CDR1 PRHDT, CDR2 FYEKMQ (reference sequence). Trimming removed 2 bases at V and 2 bases at J, with 10 bases between. CDR3 length: 14 amino acids. CDR3 sequence: CASSLRAGTYEQYF. The CDR3 region has the DNA TGTGCCAGCAGCTTACGTGCGGGGACCTACGAGCAGTACTTC.